This TCR beta chain appears in the sequencing data of a study of T cell responses to AZD1222 COVID-19 vaccine. This clone appeared once. Repertoires were generated with immunoSEQ multiplex PCR, while TCRdb's copy carries only in-frame clones and drops some. This table has 100,000 to 150,000 clones, around nine tenths appearing once. The sequenced sample was peripheral blood, obtained on day 0 of AZD1222 vaccination. The source of this sequence is an adult in good health.

The CDR3 DNA is TGTGCCAGTAGTTGGGACTTGGACAGAACCACAGATACGCAGTATTTT. It yields the protein CASSWDLDRTTDTQYF. The chain is built from TRBV19 and TRBJ2-3; D is perhaps TRBD1 or TRBD2 (6 bases each). Germline values: CDR1 LNHDA, CDR2 SQIVND (reference sequence). The V end lost 5 bases, the J end lost 2 bases, and 17 bases lay between the germline ends. The CDR3 runs to 16 residues.